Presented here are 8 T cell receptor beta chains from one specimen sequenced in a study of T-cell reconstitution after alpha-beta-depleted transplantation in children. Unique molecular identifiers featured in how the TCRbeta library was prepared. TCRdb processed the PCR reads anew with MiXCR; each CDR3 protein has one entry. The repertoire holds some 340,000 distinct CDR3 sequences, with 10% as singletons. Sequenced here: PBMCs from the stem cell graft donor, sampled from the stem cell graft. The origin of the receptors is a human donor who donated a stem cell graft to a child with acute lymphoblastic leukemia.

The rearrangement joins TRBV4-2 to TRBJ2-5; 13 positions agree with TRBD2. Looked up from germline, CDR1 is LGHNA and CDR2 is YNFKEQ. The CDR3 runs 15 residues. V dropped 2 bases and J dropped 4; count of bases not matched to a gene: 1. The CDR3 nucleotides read TGTGCCAGCAGCCAATGGACTAGCGGGAGAGAGACCCAGTACTTC. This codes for CASSQWTSGRETQYF.

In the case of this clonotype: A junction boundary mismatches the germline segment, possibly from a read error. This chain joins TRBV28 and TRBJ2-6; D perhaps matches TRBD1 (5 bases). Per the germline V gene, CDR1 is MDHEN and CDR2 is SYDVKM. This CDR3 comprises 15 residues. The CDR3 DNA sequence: TGTGCCAGCAGTTACTTGGACGGTGGGGCCAACGTCATGACTTTC. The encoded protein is CASSYLDGGANVMTF.

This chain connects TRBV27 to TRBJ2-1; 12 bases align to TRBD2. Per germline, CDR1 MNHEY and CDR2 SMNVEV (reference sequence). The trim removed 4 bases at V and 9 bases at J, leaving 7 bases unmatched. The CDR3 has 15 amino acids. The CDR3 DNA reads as TGTGCCAGCAGTTGGACTAGCGGGAAGGGGAGTGAGCAGTTCTTC. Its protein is CASSWTSGKGSEQFF.

The CDR3 coding sequence is TGTGCCAGCAGCTTACCTCCATCATTTGGACTAGCGGGAGTTATGTACACCGGGGAGCTGTTTTTT. Amino acids: CASSLPPSFGLAGVMYTGELFF. This chain links TRBV7-2 with TRBJ2-2, with TRBD2 matching over 13 bases. After removal of 2 bases from V and 3 bases from J, the junction contained 18 bases not matched to a gene. The CDR3 contains 22 residues. The germline V gene encodes CDR1 SGHTA and CDR2 FQGNSA.

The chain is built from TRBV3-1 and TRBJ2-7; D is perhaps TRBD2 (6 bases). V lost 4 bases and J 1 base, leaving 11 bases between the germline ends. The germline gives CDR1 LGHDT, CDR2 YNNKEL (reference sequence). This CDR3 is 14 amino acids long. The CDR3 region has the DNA TGTGCCAGCAGCCTTAGGGACTTATCCTACGAGCAGTACTTC. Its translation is CASSLRDLSYEQYF.

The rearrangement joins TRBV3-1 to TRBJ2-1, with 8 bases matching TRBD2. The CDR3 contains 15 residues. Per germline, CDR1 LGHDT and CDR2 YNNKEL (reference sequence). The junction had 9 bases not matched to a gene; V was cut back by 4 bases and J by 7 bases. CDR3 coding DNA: TGTGCCAGCAGCCGAATAGCGGGACGTGAGAATGAGCAGTTCTTC. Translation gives CASSRIAGRENEQFF.

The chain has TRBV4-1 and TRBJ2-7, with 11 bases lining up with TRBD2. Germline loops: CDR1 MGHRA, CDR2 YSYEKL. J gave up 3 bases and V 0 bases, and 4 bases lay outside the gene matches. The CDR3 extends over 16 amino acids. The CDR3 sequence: CASSQDGTSGIYEQYF. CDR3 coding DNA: TGCGCCAGCAGCCAAGATGGGACTAGCGGAATCTACGAGCAGTACTTC.

CDR3 amino acids: CATSRERGGNQPQHF. The CDR3 region has the DNA TGTGCCACCAGCAGAGAGAGGGGTGGCAATCAGCCCCAGCATTTT. This chain links TRBV15 with TRBJ1-5; D may be TRBD1 (5 bases). This CDR3 region has 15 residues. Looked up from germline, CDR1 is LNHNV and CDR2 is YYDKDF (reference sequence). Between the trimmed V and J ends, which lost 0 bases and 2 bases, there was a span of 8 bases.